This T cell receptor (beta chain) was identified in a study of blood T cell repertoires in COVID-19 (dated by TCRdb to the early 2020s). For the wider study: Samples covering the acute and convalescent phases of COVID-19 were provided by collaborators in the United States, Italy and Spain. The sample metadata nearly always contained a de-identified subject ID, COVID-19 status, age in years and sex. The repertoires were released in a freely available public database intended as a resource for research on the immune response to SARS-CoV-2. HLA class I and class II types, where available, came from metadata supplied by the sample provider rather than from assay-based typing. The material from the prospective study consisted of cDNA or gDNA derived from T cells, B-cell-depleted T cells, or PBMCs. Samples came from the ongoing ImmuneRACE study (first 160 participants) plus 1,254 subjects from 6 global collaborators. The dataset comprised deeply sampled blood TCRbeta repertoires from subjects exposed to, actively infected with, or recovered from COVID-19. General conclusions and limits of the study: The quantity of clinical and demographic metadata differed by source and by participant and was supplied without curation.

V is pared back by 0 bases and J by 3 bases, with 9 bases lying between the germline termini. There are 15 amino acids in the CDR3, from cysteine to phenylalanine inclusive. Of the read, only the CDR3 DNA is kept; its 45 bases are in frame from base 1. The CDR1 and CDR2 encoded by the germline V gene are MGHRA and YSYEKL. Turning to this clone: The target of this receptor is not known. No quality values exist for individual bases; no much larger clone is one base distant.

Each collaborating institution followed its own protocols to collect whole blood in K2EDTA tubes. For TCRbeta analysis, collaborator samples were shipped as frozen whole blood, as isolated PBMCs, or as DNA extracted from either sample type. TCRbeta CDR3 regions were amplified from genomic DNA by means of the immunoSEQ Assay, a bias-controlled multiplex PCR. Per the source publication's procedure: Within the assay, amplification of reference gene primers was used to estimate how many nucleated cells each sample contained. To quantify the absolute abundance of each unique TCRbeta CDR3 rearrangement, sequence reads were collapsed and filtered. For each sample, productive Simpson clonality was calculated as the square root of Simpson's diversity index across productive rearrangements. Drawn from immuneACCESS, this table holds only the in-frame rearrangements with V and J called that TCRdb kept. Clones are partly lost; checked studies trace under half to an unresolved V gene and leave the rest unexplained. For V, J and clone size, that table is used; D and trimming come from the DNA. The sample has 100,000 to 150,000 clones on record, around nine tenths of them singletons. The ten largest make up roughly 1.2% of the sample.

This sequence uses TRBV4-1 and TRBJ1-5; the D gene assignment is ambiguous. The TCR originated in an elderly woman with acute or convalescent COVID-19. The sequencing sample was made of peripheral blood. The CDR3: CASSQESRPNQPQHF. DNA sequence: TGCGCCAGCAGCCAAGAGTCCAGGCCCAATCAGCCCCAGCATTTT.